This TCR beta chain was profiled in a study of shared clonotypes between healthy human individuals. General observations from the study: The sole specimen, blood, was sampled, and tissue repertoires likely differ.

As defined, naive CD8 cells were CD45RO-negative and positively selected for CCR7, with terminally differentiated effector memory CD45RA+ cells excluded. All donors were healthy HIV-negative adults lacking recent acute infections or vaccinations. As for this clone: The antigen is unknown.

Once extracted for a subset, genomic DNA was divided evenly among several immunoSEQ plates. Under the authors' procedure: Without quality scores, immunoSEQ junctional reads could not be filtered like full-length reads. Generated by immunoSEQ multiplex PCR, the TCRdb table keeps only in-frame clones and is missing some. V, J and clone size were drawn from that table, and D and trimming were deduced from the DNA. Of about 2 million clones in the sample, about 95% were seen once. Sequencing used naive CD8+ T cells sorted from blood. This receptor was obtained from a man aged 18 to 30 in good health.

The CDR3 bases are TGTGCCAGCAGCCGAGCCGACAGGTCAACTGAAGCTTTCTTT. This gives the protein CASSRADRSTEAFF. J is TRBJ1-1 and V is TRBV6-6; tentative D call: TRBD1 (6 bases). In germline, CDR1 is MNHNY, CDR2 SVGAGI (reference sequence). This CDR3 spans 14 amino acids. Trimming took off 6 bases at V and 5 bases at J, with 16 bases between the two ends.